This entry lists 22 T cell receptor beta chains sequenced from one sample in a study of read filtering for tumor transcriptome and immune sequencing. From 300 to 400 ng of RNA, a library with molecular barcoded alpha/delta and beta/gamma adaptors was made. MiXCR, run by TCRdb on the reads, gives a single entry per CDR3 protein. The sample has about 50,000 distinct CDR3 sequences, about a fifth seen once; the top ten hold more than 30%. The sample was a population of CD138-negative cells sorted from bone marrow. Receptors originate from a donor aged 40 or over with multiple myeloma.

This clonotype was seen at least ten times. V usage is TRBV5-1 and J usage is TRBJ2-1; perhaps D is TRBD1 or TRBD2 (5 bases each). The CDR3 is 16 amino acids. The V gene's germline CDR1 is SGHRS and CDR2 YFSETQ. Trimming pared 4 bases from V and 0 bases from J, leaving 14 bases between. CDR3 bases: TGCGCCAGCAGCATCGAGGGGTTAAGCTCCTACAATGAGCAGTTCTTC. It codes for CASSIEGLSSYNEQFF.

This clonotype was recorded at least ten times. The rearrangement uses TRBV5-1 and TRBJ2-5; D possibly corresponds to TRBD1 (6 bases). Between the trimmed V and J ends, which lost 5 bases and 2 bases, there was a span of 10 bases. This CDR3 is 13 amino acids long. Germline CDR1 SGHRS, CDR2 YFSETQ. CDR3 DNA sequence: TGCGCCAGCAGGGAAGACAGGCAAGAGACCCAGTACTTC. Residues: CASREDRQETQYF.

This clonotype appeared many times. The V gene is TRBV5-6, the J gene TRBJ2-2; 11 nucleotides match TRBD1. Looked up from germline, CDR1 is SGHDT and CDR2 is YYEEEE. The CDR3 sequence is 14 residues long. V dropped 5 bases and J dropped 4; count of bases not matched to a gene: 1. The CDR3 protein is CASRGTGGTGELFF. The CDR3 DNA reads as TGTGCCAGCAGGGGGACAGGGGGCACCGGGGAGCTGTTTTTT.

At least ten counts were recorded for this clonotype. The chain combines TRBV7-9 with TRBJ2-3, with D unclear. Trimming removed 3 bases at V and 6 bases at J, with 4 bases between. Germline CDR1 reads SEHNR; CDR2 reads FQNEAQ (reference sequence). CDR3 length equals 11 residues. Here the CDR3 DNA reads TGTGCCAGCAGCTTGGCTGATACGCAGTATTTT. The encoded protein is CASSLADTQYF.

With regard to this clonotype: Sequence at one end of the junction differs from germline and may be a read error. V is TRBV3-1 and J is TRBJ2-1; D could derive from TRBD1 or TRBD2 (5 bases each). The CDR3 consists of 13 residues. CDR1 is LGHDT, CDR2 YNNKEL, per germline (reference sequence). In DNA, the CDR3 is TGTGCCAGCTGTGGGGGTCTCTACTATGAGCAGTTCTTC. Translation gives CASCGGLYYEQFF.

The chain uses TRBV18 and TRBJ1-5; 8 positions agree with TRBD1. From germline, CDR1 is KGHSH and CDR2 LQKENI. The CDR3 runs to 14 residues. V shed 2 bases, J shed 4 bases, and the junction held 1 base outside the gene matches. CDR3 coding DNA: TGTGCCAGCTCACCAGGGACAGGTAATCAGCCCCAGCATTTT. Its protein is CASSPGTGNQPQHF.

This clonotype occurred once. This is likely an artifact of a read error, given a far larger clone one base away. The V call is TRBV18, the J call TRBJ2-1, with unresolved D. CDR1 is KGHSH, CDR2 LQKENI, per germline. Trimming left V 3 bases short and J 10 bases short, with 16 bases between. CDR3 length: 14 amino acids. Written as DNA, the CDR3 is TGTGCCAGCTCACCCCTGGACCGATCCTACGAGCAGTTCTTC. Protein product: CASSPLDRSYEQFF. Looking up the rest from reference TRBV18 and TRBJ2-1 gives the full variable domain: NAGVMQNPRHLVRRRGQEARLRCSPMKGHSHVYWYRQLPEEGLKFMVYLQKENIIDESGMPKERFSAEFPKEGPSILRIQQVVRGDSAAYFCASSPLDRSYEQFFGPGTRLTVL.

This sequence joins TRBV20-1 and TRBJ2-1; 7 bases agree with TRBD2. The length of the CDR3 is 16 residues. V lost 0 bases to trimming and J lost 0 bases; unmatched junction nucleotides: 5. In germline, CDR1 is DFQATT, CDR2 SNEGSKA (reference sequence). This chain's CDR3 is CSARDIQRDSYNEQFF. The CDR3 DNA sequence: TGCAGTGCTAGAGATATTCAGCGGGACTCCTACAATGAGCAGTTCTTC.

The sample holds many counts of this clonotype. The V and J genes are TRBV6-1 and TRBJ1-5; 7 bases are shared with TRBD1. Germline CDR1 MNHNS, CDR2 SASEGT. The CDR3 covers 15 residues. The ends lost 6 bases at V and 5 bases at J; junction bases unmatched: 10. The DNA of the CDR3 is TGTGCCAGCAGGAGATATACAGGGGAAGATCAGCCCCAGCATTTT. It encodes CASRRYTGEDQPQHF.

The CDR3 nucleotides read TGTGCCAGCAGCCCCCGTAGCGGGAGTACCGCGTTGGGCCTAGATACGCAGTATTTT. It yields the protein CASSPRSGSTALGLDTQYF. The chain uses TRBV9 and TRBJ2-3; 9 bases align to TRBD2. Germline assignment: CDR1 SGDLS and CDR2 YYNGEE. This CDR3 has 19 residues. V was clipped by 4 bases and J by 5 bases; unmatched bases: 20.

This clonotype counts as medium-sized. The chain joins TRBV20-1 to TRBJ2-1; 8 nucleotides align to TRBD2. Trimming removed 2 bases from V and 6 bases from J; junction bases left unmatched: 12. The CDR3 is made up of 16 amino acids. Germline CDR1 DFQATT, CDR2 SNEGSKA (reference sequence). The CDR3 bases are TGCAGTGCTAGACTAATAAGCGGGAGTAACATCAATGAGCAGTTCTTC. This translates into CSARLISGSNINEQFF.

This clonotype has at least ten counts. V and J are TRBV6-5 and TRBJ1-1; no clear D. Trimming shortened V by 2 bases and J by 5 bases, and 9 bases separated the two germline ends. The CDR3 runs to 13 residues. Germline lookup yields CDR1 MNHEY and CDR2 SVGAGI. The CDR3 spells CASSYRPRTEAFF. The CDR3 DNA is TGTGCCAGCAGTTACCGTCCCCGGACTGAAGCTTTCTTT.

DNA of the CDR3: TGTGCCAGCGGCTCCCCTAGCGGGAAATTCTCTTACTATGAGCAGTTCTTC. Protein: CASGSPSGKFSYYEQFF. The rearrangement joins TRBV7-2 to TRBJ2-1, with 9 bases lining up with TRBD2. The CDR3 sequence is 17 residues long. Germline V gene lookup returns CDR1 SGHTA and CDR2 FQGNSA. J gave up 8 bases and V 8 bases, and 19 bases lay outside the gene matches. The variable domain in full, with the rest retrieved from reference TRBV7-2 and TRBJ2-1, is GAGVSQSPSNKVTEKGKDVELRCDPISGHTALYWYRQSLGQGLEFLIYFQGNSAPDKSGLPSDRFSAERTGGSVSTLTIQRTQQEDSAVYLCASGSPSGKFSYYEQFFGPGTRLTVL.

With regard to this clonotype: This sequence may be a read error, since a much larger clone differs from it by one base. This chain connects TRBV20-1 to TRBJ2-1, with a tentative D call TRBD2 (5 bases). This CDR3 spans 13 amino acids. Germline V lookup: CDR1 DFQATT, CDR2 SNEGSKA (reference sequence). Trimming shortened V by 3 bases and J by 5 bases, and 11 bases separated the two germline ends. This CDR3 reads CSASGRTDNEQFF. In nucleotides, the CDR3 is TGCAGTGCTAGCGGTCGGACTGACAATGAGCAGTTCTTC.

As to this clonotype: Given a far larger clone just one base away, this is likely a sequencing read error. The chain joins TRBV3-1 to TRBJ1-4; D not resolved. The J call is doubtful: the DNA matches TRBJ1-5 better. CDR1 is LGHDT and CDR2 is YNNKEL in the germline V gene (reference sequence). The CDR3 is 16 amino acids. CDR3 sequence reads: CASSLRTSGSTDTQHF. CDR3 bases: TGTGCCAGCAGCCTCAGGACTAGCGGGAGCACAGATACGCAGCATTTT.

The sample holds a few counts of this clonotype. The chain couples TRBV14 to TRBJ1-1; D is uncertain. Between the trimmed V and J ends, which lost 4 bases and 8 bases, there was a span of 11 bases. Per the germline V gene, CDR1 is SGHDN and CDR2 is FVKESK. The CDR3 runs 12 residues. The CDR3 reads CASSRANSEAFF. In DNA form, the CDR3 reads TGTGCCAGCAGCCGGGCCAACTCGGAAGCTTTCTTT.

This clonotype was counted at least ten times. V gene TRBV20-1 combines with J gene TRBJ2-7, with D tentatively TRBD1 (5 bases). V lost 0 bases and J lost 3, with 12 bases in between. The CDR3 consists of 14 residues. Germline CDR1 reads DFQATT; CDR2 reads SNEGSKA (reference sequence). CDR3 in DNA: TGCAGTGCTAGAGATCAAGGGGTCAGCTACGAGCAGTACTTC. This codes for CSARDQGVSYEQYF.

This clonotype was seen a single time. This may come from a read error, since a much larger clone is one base off. V is TRBV19 and J is TRBJ1-3; the D is unclear. This CDR3 spans 14 amino acids. Germline values: CDR1 LNHDA, CDR2 SQIVND (reference sequence). CDR3 in DNA: TGTGCCAGTAGTATATCGACAACTGGAGACACCATATATTTT. Its translation: CASSISTTGDTIYF.

This clonotype was detected ten times or more. This chain joins TRBV6-6 and TRBJ2-7, with 9 bases that match TRBD1. The CDR3 sequence is 18 residues long. CDR1 and CDR2 from the germline V gene are MNHNY and SVGAGI (reference sequence). The trim removed 0 bases at V and 2 bases at J, leaving 11 bases unmatched. Here the CDR3 DNA reads TGTGCCAGCAGTTACTCGAACCCCAGACAGGGGGGAGCCTACGAGCAGTACTTC. It translates to CASSYSNPRQGGAYEQYF.

This clonotype has only a few counts. The V call is TRBV10-1, the J call TRBJ2-2; tentative D call: TRBD2 (7 bases). Germline V CDR1 and CDR2: WNHNN, SYGVQD (reference sequence). V was cut by 7 bases and J by 6 bases, with 18 bases left in between. The CDR3 spans 15 residues. The CDR3 is CASTDRGASSGELFF. The DNA for the CDR3 is TGCGCCAGCACCGATCGGGGGGCAAGTTCCGGGGAGCTGTTTTTT.

Concerning this clonotype itself: A much larger clone sits a single nucleotide away, making a read error possible. The V gene is TRBV29-1, the J gene TRBJ2-4; D is perhaps TRBD1 or TRBD2 (5 bases each). This CDR3 has 11 amino acids. Germline V lookup: CDR1 SQVTM, CDR2 ANQGSEA. With 7 bases removed from V and 6 bases from J, the gap between germline ends came to 10 bases. CDR3 sequence (DNA): TGCAGCGCGGGACGTGGAAACATTCAGTACTTC. Its protein product is CSAGRGNIQYF.

This clonotype was counted at least ten times. This sequence joins TRBV28 and TRBJ2-1; 10 bases are a match to TRBD1. The germline gives CDR1 MDHEN, CDR2 SYDVKM. This CDR3 spans 15 amino acids. With V trimmed by 5 bases and J by 7 bases, 8 bases remained unmatched. The CDR3 loop is CASSRGQGEGNEQFF. The CDR3 DNA is TGTGCCAGCAGTCGCGGACAGGGGGAAGGAAATGAGCAGTTCTTC.